Each of the 24 T cell receptor beta chains below was sequenced from the same sample in a study of blood T cell repertoires in COVID-19 (dated by TCRdb to 2020 to 2022). The library was generated by the immunoSEQ multiplex PCR assay. TCRdb stores this immuneACCESS table with in-frame sequences only. Part of the clones is absent; in the studies checked, under half of the shortfall reflects unresolved V genes, and no reason is known for the rest. The sample table shows 250,000 to 300,000 clones, and approximately 89% are seen once. The leading ten clones occupy just under 7% of the sample. Sequenced material: peripheral blood. These TCRs come from a woman aged 25 to 39 who had recovered from COVID-19.

V and J are TRBV6-2 or TRBV6-3 and TRBJ1-1, with TRBD1 identical over 8 bases. The germline V gene has CDR1 MNHEY and CDR2 SVGEGT. CDR3 size: 17 residues. Losses at the gene ends were 4 bases for V and 0 bases for J; bases not matched to a gene: 10. The CDR3 spells CASSFPTGGNMNTEAFF. The CDR3 nucleotides read TGTGCCAGCAGTTTCCCCACAGGGGGTAACATGAACACTGAAGCTTTCTTT.

V gene TRBV18 combines with J gene TRBJ2-2; D not certain. Trimming cost V 4 bases and J 2 bases, with 17 bases left between them. From germline, CDR1 is KGHSH and CDR2 LQKENI. This CDR3 contains 17 residues. CDR3 sequence (DNA): TGTGCCAGCTCACGTGACCTGGAACAGTCCAACACCGGGGAGCTGTTTTTT. This sequence encodes CASSRDLEQSNTGELFF.

The rearrangement links TRBV4-2 to TRBJ2-3; a weak D match, TRBD2 (5 bases). The CDR3 consists of 12 residues. V was clipped by 3 bases and J by 8 bases, with 9 bases between them. Germline CDR1 is LGHNA and CDR2 is YNFKEQ. CDR3 sequence: CASSQSGSTQYF. The CDR3 coding sequence is TGTGCCAGCAGCCAGAGCGGTTCTACGCAGTATTTT.

The rearrangement joins TRBV19 to TRBJ1-2, with 7 bases aligning to TRBD1. Germline assignment: CDR1 LNHDA and CDR2 SQIVND (reference sequence). V shed 8 bases, J shed 4 bases, and the junction held 1 base outside the gene matches. The CDR3 is 11 amino acids. CDR3 nucleotides: TGTGCCAGTTGGGACAGCTATGGCTACACCTTC. Translated, it gives CASWDSYGYTF. Together with reference TRBV19 and TRBJ1-2, the CDR3 gives the full variable domain: DGGITQSPKYLFRKEGQNVTLSCEQNLNHDAMYWYRQDPGQGLRLIYYSQIVNDFQKGDIAEGYSVSREKKESFPLTVTSAQKNPTAFYLCASWDSYGYTFGSGTRLTVV.

The chain combines TRBV2 with TRBJ1-2; D is unclear. This CDR3 spans 14 amino acids. CDR1 is SNHLY and CDR2 is FYNNEI in the germline V gene. Trimming stripped 3 bases from V and 5 bases from J, with 13 bases between. CDR3 in DNA: TGTGCCAGCAGTGAGTCAGTCGGCGGGTATGGCTACACCTTC. This translates into CASSESVGGYGYTF.

CDR3 sequence: CASSIQGARGNTIYF. The DNA of the CDR3 is TGTGCCAGCAGCATACAGGGGGCCCGAGGAAACACCATATATTTT. This chain connects TRBV5-4 to TRBJ1-3, with 9 bases matching TRBD1. The CDR3 is 15 amino acids. V was pared by 4 bases and J by 4 bases, with 6 bases of the junction left unmatched. Germline values: CDR1 SGHNT, CDR2 YYREEE (reference sequence).

V and J are TRBV20-1 and TRBJ2-3; the D is unclear. CDR3 length equals 10 residues. V was shortened by 3 bases and J by 10 bases, with 8 bases between the two germline ends. CDR1 and CDR2 from the germline V gene are DFQATT and SNEGSKA (reference sequence). In DNA, the CDR3 is TGCAGTGCTAGCTTTTCAGCGCAGTATTTT. It codes for CSASFSAQYF.

The table lists this clone with a few counts. The chain links TRBV7-9 to TRBJ1-1; the match to TRBD1 covers 7 bases. The V and J ends lost 3 bases and 11 bases, in that order; junction bases with no gene match: 12. There are 14 residues in the CDR3. Germline lookup yields CDR1 SEHNR and CDR2 FQNEAQ (reference sequence). In nucleotides, the CDR3 is TGTGCCAGCAGCTTTGAGACAGGGACTAGTCTCGCTTTCTTT. Translated: CASSFETGTSLAFF.

The rearrangement uses TRBV6-1 and TRBJ1-1; weak D call: TRBD1 (6 bases). V lost 1 base, J lost 6 bases, and 9 bases lay in between. Germline V lookup: CDR1 MNHNS, CDR2 SASEGT. This CDR3 spans 13 amino acids. DNA of the CDR3: TGTGCCAGCAGTGAAGAGTGGACAGCTGAAGCTTTCTTT. Translation: CASSEEWTAEAFF.

The chain carries TRBV11-2 and TRBJ2-1; a possible D gene is TRBD2 (5 bases). The CDR3 spans 16 residues. V was cut by 6 bases and J by 4 bases, with 19 bases left in between. From germline, CDR1 is SGHAT and CDR2 FQNNGV. The CDR3 DNA is TGTGCCAGCAGTTCGAAATCGGGGTATCAGTACAATGAGCAGTTCTTC. Its protein product is CASSSKSGYQYNEQFF. Supplemented by reference TRBV11-2 and TRBJ2-1, the full variable domain reads EAGVAQSPRYKIIEKRQSVAFWCNPISGHATLYWYQQILGQGPKLLIQFQNNGVVDDSQLPKDRFSAERLKGVDSTLKIQPAKLEDSAVYLCASSSKSGYQYNEQFFGPGTRLTVL.

The J gene is TRBJ2-7, the V gene TRBV9; 7 bases map to TRBD1. This CDR3 has 12 residues. Germline CDR1 reads SGDLS; CDR2 reads YYNGEE. With 4 bases clipped from V and 6 bases from J, the junction kept 4 bases outside the gene matches. CDR3 nucleotides: TGTGCCAGCAGCCAACGGGACAGCGAGCAGTACTTC. This codes for CASSQRDSEQYF.

V usage is TRBV5-5 and J usage is TRBJ2-1; 7 nucleotides align to TRBD2. Trimming took 4 bases from V and 5 from J; bases not matched to a gene: 9. The germline V gene has CDR1 SGHKS and CDR2 YYEKEE (reference sequence). The CDR3 length is 15 residues. The CDR3 DNA is TGTGCCAGCAGCCGAGTGAGGACTAGGGACAATGAGCAGTTCTTC. Translating it yields CASSRVRTRDNEQFF.

The rearrangement uses TRBV7-2 and TRBJ2-3, with 9 nucleotides matching TRBD2. V shed 10 bases and J 4 bases; nucleotides not matched to a gene: 12. The CDR3 is made up of 15 amino acids. Germline V gene lookup returns CDR1 SGHTA and CDR2 FQGNSA. The CDR3 loop reads CAMGGGGALADTQYF. DNA of the CDR3: TGTGCCATGGGTGGCGGGGGGGCTCTGGCAGATACGCAGTATTTT.

This clone was seen once. The rearrangement joins TRBV7-2 to TRBJ1-1, with TRBD1 as a possible D gene (6 bases). The CDR3 runs 14 residues. Germline V gene data show CDR1 as SGHTA and CDR2 as FQGNSA. The V end was cut by 3 bases, the J end by 7 bases, with 15 bases between. The CDR3 reads CASSFSRLGGEAFF. In DNA form, the CDR3 reads TGTGCCAGCAGCTTTTCGAGGCTAGGGGGTGAAGCTTTCTTT. The entire variable domain, with the rest obtained from reference TRBV7-2 and TRBJ1-1, is as follows: GAGVSQSPSNKVTEKGKDVELRCDPISGHTALYWYRQSLGQGLEFLIYFQGNSAPDKSGLPSDRFSAERTGGSVSTLTIQRTQQEDSAVYLCASSFSRLGGEAFFGQGTRLTVV.

The rearrangement links TRBV3-1 (or the pseudogene TRBV3-2) to TRBJ2-1, with 16 bases identical to TRBD2. Per the germline V gene, CDR1 is LGHDT and CDR2 is YNNKEL (reference sequence). CDR3 length equals 16 residues. J lost 6 bases, V lost 3 bases, and 2 bases had no gene match. The CDR3 reads CASSQGLAGGFNEQFF. Here the CDR3 DNA reads TGTGCCAGCAGCCAGGGACTAGCGGGGGGGTTCAATGAGCAGTTCTTC.

The rearrangement uses TRBV7-9 and TRBJ1-2, with D perhaps matching TRBD1 (6 bases). Germline loops: CDR1 SEHNR, CDR2 FQNEAQ (reference sequence). V was clipped by 5 bases and J by 3 bases, with 16 bases between them. The CDR3 runs 15 residues. The CDR3 sequence: CASSENPGEDYGYTF. The CDR3 coding sequence is TGTGCCAGCAGCGAAAACCCAGGGGAAGACTATGGCTACACCTTC.

The CDR3 sequence: CASSLEASRAGSGLWDTQYF. CDR3 nucleotides: TGCGCCAGCAGCTTGGAGGCCAGTAGGGCAGGGTCAGGTCTCTGGGATACGCAGTATTTT. The gene calls are TRBV5-1 and TRBJ2-3; TRBD1 is a possible D gene (5 bases). From germline, CDR1 is SGHRS and CDR2 YFSETQ. The germline V and J ends were trimmed by 0 bases and 6 bases, with 29 bases remaining between them. This CDR3 comprises 20 residues.

This clone was recorded only once. The chain links TRBV18 to TRBJ2-5; D perhaps matches TRBD1 (5 bases). Trimming pared 6 bases from V and 3 bases from J, leaving 11 bases between. The germline gives CDR1 KGHSH, CDR2 LQKENI. The CDR3 sequence is 13 residues long. The CDR3 region is CASSIGQEETQYF. The DNA of the CDR3 is TGTGCCAGCTCCATTGGACAAGAAGAGACCCAGTACTTC.

V is TRBV3-1 (or the pseudogene TRBV3-2) and J is TRBJ2-2; D not certain. The length of the CDR3 is 13 residues. The germline V and J ends were trimmed by 4 bases and 3 bases, with 6 bases remaining between them. CDR1 LGHDT and CDR2 YNNKEL come from the germline V gene (reference sequence). The CDR3 bases are TGTGCCAGCAGCCGACATGACACCGGGGAGCTGTTTTTT. Encoded protein: CASSRHDTGELFF.

The genes are TRBV5-6 and TRBJ1-2, with D uncertain. The CDR3 length is 13 residues. The germline V gene encodes CDR1 SGHDT and CDR2 YYEEEE. The V and J ends lost 2 bases and 4 bases respectively, with 9 bases between them. The CDR3 is CASSFQASYGYTF. In DNA, the CDR3 is TGTGCCAGCAGCTTCCAGGCGAGCTATGGCTACACCTTC.

CDR3 DNA sequence: TGTGCCAGCAGCCAGGACAGCGCGAACGAGCAGTACTTC. Translating gives CASSQDSANEQYF. The genes are TRBV2 and TRBJ2-7, with D possibly being TRBD1 (6 bases). Germline lookup yields CDR1 SNHLY and CDR2 FYNNEI. Trimming took off 6 bases at V and 5 bases at J, with 14 bases between the two ends. This CDR3 is 13 amino acids long.

The genes are TRBV24-1 and TRBJ2-5; 11 positions match TRBD2. With V trimmed by 6 bases and J by 4 bases, 9 bases remained unmatched. CDR3 length: 16 residues. CDR1 is KGHDR, CDR2 SFDVKD, per germline. CDR3 residues: CATSPSTSGEGETQYF. The CDR3, as DNA: TGTGCCACCAGTCCCTCGACTAGCGGGGAGGGAGAGACCCAGTACTTC.

The table lists this clone with a count of one. This chain uses TRBV28 with TRBJ2-7; 7 bases line up with TRBD1. This CDR3 is built from 14 residues. Germline V gene data show CDR1 as MDHEN and CDR2 as SYDVKM. The V segment lost 5 bases and the J segment 1 base; nucleotides outside the gene matches: 5. CDR3 region: CASSTRQGSYEQYF. The CDR3 coding sequence is TGTGCCAGCAGTACGAGACAGGGTTCCTACGAGCAGTACTTC.

The chain combines TRBV4-1 with TRBJ2-1; D might be TRBD2 (6 bases). Germline assignment: CDR1 MGHRA and CDR2 YSYEKL. Trimming removed 1 base from V and 4 bases from J, with 14 bases in between. The CDR3 runs to 16 residues. This CDR3 reads CASSQGTGLTYNEQFF. The DNA of the CDR3 is TGCGCCAGCAGCCAAGGGACTGGACTAACATACAATGAGCAGTTCTTC.